This T cell receptor beta chain originates from a study of cytomegalovirus exposure and HLA in healthy donors. In this sample, this clone turned up a few times. Its antigen is not known. The J segment lost 3 bases and the V segment lost 6 bases, leaving 5 bases of the junction unmatched. From germline, CDR1 is MDHEN and CDR2 SYDVKM. This CDR3 comprises 14 residues. Notes on the study in general: For TCR beta chains, V- and J-gene trimming was later linked to a missense DCLRE1C variant. The study designated about 180 TCR beta chains cytomegalovirus-associated.

The primer mix had 60 Vbeta and 13 Jbeta primers. Per the original methods: It was a later analysis that counted roughly 79 million unique TCR beta chains, of which about 10 million were shared. Profiling relied on immunoSEQ multiplex PCR, and the TCRdb table lists in-frame clones only, not all of them. The DNA gave D and trimming, while V, J and clone size come from that table. The sample has 150,000 to 200,000 clones; roughly 78% are singletons. The chain employs TRBV28 and TRBJ2-7; 10 bases are a match to TRBD2. This receptor was taken from a woman in her 30s in good health and CMV-seropositive. Sequenced material: PBMCs. CDR3 nucleotides: TGTGCCAGCAGCCTTAGCGGGGGGATCTACGAGCAGTACTTC. Protein product: CASSLSGGIYEQYF.